The rows below give T cell receptor beta chains drawn from one sample of a study of blood T cell repertoires in COVID-19. TCRdb's table, derived via immunoSEQ multiplex PCR, lists solely in-frame clones and lacks some. Of tens of thousands of clones in the sample, roughly 80% were seen once. Sample: peripheral blood. Receptors originate from a woman between 65 and 79 years old with acute or convalescent COVID-19. The CDR3 runs from the conserved cysteine through the conserved F or W. A D gene is named only where the DNA matches it firmly. Some rows have no size entry. The others give once, few or many, or a class for an expanded clone.

j_gene	v_gene	abundance	d_gene	CDR3nt	CDR3aa
TRBJ2-6	TRBV4-1	.	TRBD1	TGCGCCAGCAGCCAAACTCCGGGACAGGCGTACTCTGGGGCCAACGTCCTGACTTTC	CASSQTPGQAYSGANVLTF
TRBJ1-3	TRBV21-1	.	.	TGTGCCAGACACAGGGGTCCCAGCTCTGGAAACACCATATATTTT	CARHRGPSSGNTIYF
TRBJ2-3	TRBV9	.	TRBD2	TGTGCCAGCAGCGTATACGCGGGGGGGAGCACAGATACGCAGTATTTT	CASSVYAGGSTDTQYF
TRBJ2-1	TRBV18	.	TRBD2	TGTGCCAGCTCATCCGGACTAGACCGGGGGTTTGAGCAGTTCTTC	CASSSGLDRGFEQFF
TRBJ1-3	TRBV18	once	.	TGTGCCAGCTCCGATCTCAGGGTAACTGGAAACACCATATATTTT	CASSDLRVTGNTIYF
TRBJ1-5	TRBV10-3	.	.	TGTGCCATCAGTGAAGGGGTGAACCAGCCCCAGCATTTT	CAISEGVNQPQHF
TRBJ1-2	TRBV27	.	TRBD1	TGTGCCAGCAGTCAACAGGGGGCGGGGGGCTACACCTTC	CASSQQGAGGYTF
TRBJ2-3	TRBV9	.	.	TGTGCCAGCAGCGTCGGGACGGGGACTAGCACAGATACGCAGTATTTT	CASSVGTGTSTDTQYF
TRBJ1-2	TRBV19	once	.	TGTGCCAGTACCCGGGGTAGGACTAACTATGGCTACACCTTC	CASTRGRTNYGYTF
TRBJ2-7	TRBV5-6	.	TRBD1	TGTGCCAGCAGCCGGACAGGGAGACAGGAATACGAGCAGTACTTC	CASSRTGRQEYEQYF
TRBJ2-2	TRBV6-5	.	.	TGTGCCAGCAGTTACGAGGATAGCGGCACCGGGGAGCTGTTTTTT	CASSYEDSGTGELFF
TRBJ2-1	TRBV3-1/TRBV3-2	few	.	TGTGCCAGCAGCCAGGGGGTGGGGAGGAATGAGCAGTTCTTC	CASSQGVGRNEQFF
TRBJ1-5	TRBV19	.	.	TGTGCCAGTAGTGGGGGCCGGGACAATCAGCCCCAGCATTTT	CASSGGRDNQPQHF
TRBJ2-5	TRBV11-3	.	TRBD1	TGTGCCAGCAGCTTAGCTGGACAGGTTCAAGAGACCCAGTACTTC	CASSLAGQVQETQYF
TRBJ2-1	TRBV11-2	once	TRBD2	TGTGCCAGCAGCATTACTAGCGGGGGGCCGTACAATGAGCAGTTCTTC	CASSITSGGPYNEQFF
TRBJ1-1	TRBV19	once	TRBD1	TGTGCCAGTGAACCGGGACAGGGGATGAACACTGAAGCTTTCTTT	CASEPGQGMNTEAFF
TRBJ1-3	TRBV19	.	.	TGTGCCAGTCAAGCCGGGATCACCCGAGGGGGAAACACCATATATTTT	CASQAGITRGGNTIYF
TRBJ2-1	TRBV24-1	.	.	TGTGCCACCAGTGATTTGAGGCGGGGTCCCGACAATGAGCAGTTCTTC	CATSDLRRGPDNEQFF
TRBJ2-6	TRBV19	.	.	TGTGCCAGTAGTATAGTTCGCGGTTCTATCCGCTCTGGGGCCAACGTCCTGACTTTC	CASSIVRGSIRSGANVLTF
TRBJ1-2	TRBV6-5	.	.	TGTGCCAGCAGTTACTCTTTCCAGGGCCGCTATGGCTACACCTTC	CASSYSFQGRYGYTF
TRBJ2-7	TRBV29-1	once	TRBD2	TGCAGCGTCGTAAGAACCGGGACTACTAACTACGAGCAGTACTTC	CSVVRTGTTNYEQYF
TRBJ2-7	TRBV19	.	TRBD1	TGTGCCAGCCGGGACAGGGTGACCTACGAGCAGTACTTC	CASRDRVTYEQYF
TRBJ1-4	TRBV20-1	once	.	TGCAGTGCCCGGTTAAATGAAAAACTGTTTTTT	CSARLNEKLFF
TRBJ1-4	TRBV5-4	.	.	TGTGCCAGCCGGGACATCTCTAATGAAAAACTGTTTTTT	CASRDISNEKLFF
TRBJ2-1	TRBV6-4	.	TRBD2	TGTGCCAGCAGCCCTACTGGGGGGACTACAGATGAGCAGTTCTTC	CASSPTGGTTDEQFF
TRBJ1-1	TRBV24-1	.	.	TGTGCCACCAGTACGGGGAACACTGAAGCTTTCTTT	CATSTGNTEAFF
TRBJ1-3	TRBV6-1	.	.	TGTGCCAGCAGGGAACGCACTCACTCTGGAAACACCATATATTTT	CASRERTHSGNTIYF
TRBJ1-2	TRBV5-1	.	.	TGCGCCAGCAGCCCCGACACCCGCTATGGCTACACCTTC	CASSPDTRYGYTF
TRBJ1-1	TRBV7-3	few	.	TGTGCCAGCAGCTACGGGGGGAGCACTGAAGCTTTCTTT	CASSYGGSTEAFF
TRBJ2-7	TRBV24-1	.	TRBD1	TGTGCCACCAGTGATCCAGACAGGGGGTCCTACGAGCAGTACTTC	CATSDPDRGSYEQYF
TRBJ1-1	TRBV7-8	.	.	TGTGCCAGCAGCTTTGAGAGAACGGCTGAAGCTTTCTTT	CASSFERTAEAFF
TRBJ2-1	TRBV7-3	.	TRBD2	TGTGCCAGCAGCTTTTCCGGGACTAGCGGGGAGCGGCAGTTCTTC	CASSFSGTSGERQFF
TRBJ2-5	TRBV13	.	TRBD1	TGTGCCAGCAGCTTCGGACAGGGAGAGTACGTGACCCAGTACTTC	CASSFGQGEYVTQYF
TRBJ2-1	TRBV6-2/TRBV6-3	once	TRBD1	TGTGCCAGCAGTTTCACCGGGACAGGGTGGGATGAGCAGTTCTTC	CASSFTGTGWDEQFF
TRBJ1-2	TRBV7-9	.	TRBD1	TGTGCCAGCAGCTTATGGGACAGGGGGGACTATGGCTACACCTTC	CASSLWDRGDYGYTF
TRBJ2-1	TRBV24-1	.	.	TGTGCCACCAGTGAGGGCGGAAACCGGCCAGCGGTCCCGTACAATGAGCAGTTCTTC	CATSEGGNRPAVPYNEQFF
TRBJ2-2	TRBV2	.	.	TGTGCCAGCAGTGATTTGAGGACCGGGGAGCTGTTTTTT	CASSDLRTGELFF
TRBJ1-1	TRBV5-1	.	TRBD1	TGCGCCAGCAGCTTAAGACAGGGGAGCACTGAAGCTTTCTTT	CASSLRQGSTEAFF
TRBJ2-1	TRBV2	.	.	TGTGCCAGCAGTGAAGCGCTTTTAGAGGCCAGCTTCAACAATGAGCAGTTCTTC	CASSEALLEASFNNEQFF